This T cell receptor beta chain was profiled in a study of T-cell reconstitution after alpha-beta-depleted transplantation in children. CDR3 length: 14 residues. Trimming took 8 bases from V and 4 from J; bases not matched to a gene: 5. Germline lookup yields CDR1 ENHRY and CDR2 SYGVKD. It was with unique molecular identifiers that the TCRbeta library was prepared. TCRdb analysed the PCR reads with MiXCR anew, one entry per CDR3 protein. The sample gives 640,000 or so distinct CDR3 sequences, around 16% of which show up once; about 1.1% is in the top ten. The table lists this clonotype with a few counts.

The origin of this receptor is a human donor who donated a stem cell graft to a child with acute myeloid leukemia. The material sequenced was PBMCs from the stem cell graft donor, taken from the stem cell graft. This chain uses TRBV10-3 with TRBJ2-1; 10 bases match TRBD2. CDR3 sequence: CAIGLAGAYNEQFF. Written as DNA, the CDR3 is TGTGCCATCGGGCTAGCGGGGGCGTACAATGAGCAGTTCTTC.